This note documents a single T cell receptor (beta chain) sequence. This specimen comes from a study of STAT5B mutations in CD4+ large granular lymphocyte leukemia. This CDR3 is 14 amino acids long. Between the trimmed V and J ends, which lost 4 bases and 3 bases, there was a span of 9 bases. Per the germline V gene, CDR1 is SGHTA and CDR2 is FQGNSA. Repertoires were generated with immunoSEQ multiplex PCR, while TCRdb's copy carries only in-frame clones and drops some. The sample includes under 40,000 clones, about 81% seen only once; the top ten take 2.5%. This clonotype was sampled from a human donor in good health. The rearrangement links TRBV7-2 to TRBJ2-2; D is perhaps TRBD1 or TRBD2 (5 bases each). The sequenced material came from CD4+ T cells from blood buffy coats. The CDR3 loop reads CASSWDLYTGELFF. Here the CDR3 DNA reads TGTGCCAGCAGCTGGGACCTATACACCGGGGAGCTGTTTTTT.